The following is a T cell receptor beta chain sequence with its context. These data belong to a study of blood T cell repertoires in COVID-19. Whole-study context: Sample material is recorded as cDNA or gDNA derived from T cells, B-cell-depleted T cells, or PBMCs.

The method was immunoSEQ multiplex PCR; TCRdb's version includes in-frame clones alone and lacks a portion of them. Among approximately 200,000 clones listed, approximately 81% were seen once. Material: PBMCs or T cells enriched from blood (not recorded which). The sequence was collected from a man in his forties or fifties who had recovered from COVID-19.

CDR3 coding DNA: TGCGCCAGCAGCCAAGACAGGGGCCTTAACACTGAAGCTTTCTTT. Translating gives CASSQDRGLNTEAFF. The chain joins TRBV4-1 to TRBJ1-1; perhaps TRBD1 as D (6 bases). Trimming left V 0 bases short and J 2 bases short, with 10 bases between. CDR3 length equals 15 residues. From germline, CDR1 is MGHRA and CDR2 YSYEKL.